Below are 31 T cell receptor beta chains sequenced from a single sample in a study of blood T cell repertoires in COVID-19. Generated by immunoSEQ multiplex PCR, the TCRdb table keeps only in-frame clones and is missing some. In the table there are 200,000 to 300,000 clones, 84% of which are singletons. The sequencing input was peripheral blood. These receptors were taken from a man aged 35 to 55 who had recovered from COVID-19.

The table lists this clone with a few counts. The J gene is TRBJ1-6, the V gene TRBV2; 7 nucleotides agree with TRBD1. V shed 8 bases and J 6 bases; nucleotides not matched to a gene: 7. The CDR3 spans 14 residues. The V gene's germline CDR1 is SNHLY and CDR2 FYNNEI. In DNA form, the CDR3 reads TGTGCCAGCGGAGGACAGGTCCCTAATTCACCCCTCCACTTT. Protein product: CASGGQVPNSPLHF.

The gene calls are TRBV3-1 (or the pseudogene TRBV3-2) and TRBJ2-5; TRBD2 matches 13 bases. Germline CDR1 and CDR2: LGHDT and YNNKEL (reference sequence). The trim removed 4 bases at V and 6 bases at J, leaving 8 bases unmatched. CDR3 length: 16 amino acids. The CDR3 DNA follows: TGTGCCAGCAGCCCTGTACTAGCGGGGGGGCCTAAGACCCAGTACTTC. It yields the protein CASSPVLAGGPKTQYF.

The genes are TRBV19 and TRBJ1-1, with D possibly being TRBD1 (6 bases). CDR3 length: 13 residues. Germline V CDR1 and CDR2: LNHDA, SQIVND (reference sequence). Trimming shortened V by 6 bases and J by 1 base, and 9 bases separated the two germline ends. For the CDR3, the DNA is TGTGCCAGTAGACTGGACAGGAACACTGAAGCTTTCTTT. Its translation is CASRLDRNTEAFF.

The CDR3 protein is CASIPERGNQPQHF. CDR3 in DNA: TGTGCCAGCATCCCCGAGCGAGGCAATCAGCCCCAGCATTTT. This chain uses TRBV2 with TRBJ1-5; no clear D gene. The CDR3 runs to 14 residues. Germline loops: CDR1 SNHLY, CDR2 FYNNEI. V dropped 7 bases and J dropped 2 bases, with 12 bases sitting between them.

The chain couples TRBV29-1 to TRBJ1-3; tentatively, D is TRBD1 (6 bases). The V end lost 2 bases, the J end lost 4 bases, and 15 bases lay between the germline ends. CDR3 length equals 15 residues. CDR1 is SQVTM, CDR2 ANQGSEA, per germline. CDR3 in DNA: TGCAGCGTTGAATTAACAGGGAAATGGGGAAACACCATATATTTT. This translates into CSVELTGKWGNTIYF.

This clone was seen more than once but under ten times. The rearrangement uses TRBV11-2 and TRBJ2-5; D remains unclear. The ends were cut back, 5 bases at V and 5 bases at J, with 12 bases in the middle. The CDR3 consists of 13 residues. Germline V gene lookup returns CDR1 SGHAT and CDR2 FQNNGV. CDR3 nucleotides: TGTGCCAGCAGCAACTCACCAACGGAGACCCAGTACTTC. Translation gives CASSNSPTETQYF.

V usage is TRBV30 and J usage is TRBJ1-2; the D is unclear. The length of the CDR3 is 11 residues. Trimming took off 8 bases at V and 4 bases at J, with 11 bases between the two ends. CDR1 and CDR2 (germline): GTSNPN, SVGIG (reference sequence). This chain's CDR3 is CALDRGYGYTF. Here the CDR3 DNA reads TGTGCCCTAGATCGGGGCTATGGCTACACCTTC. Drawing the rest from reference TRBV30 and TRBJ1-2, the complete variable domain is SQTIHQWPATLVQPVGSPLSLECTVEGTSNPNLYWYRQAAGRGLQLLFYSVGIGQISSEVPQNLSASRPQDRQFILSSKKLLLSDSGFYLCALDRGYGYTFGSGTRLTVV.

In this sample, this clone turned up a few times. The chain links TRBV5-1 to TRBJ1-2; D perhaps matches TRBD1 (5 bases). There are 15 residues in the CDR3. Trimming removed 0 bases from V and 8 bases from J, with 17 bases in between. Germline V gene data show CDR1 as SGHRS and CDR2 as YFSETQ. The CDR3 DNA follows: TGCGCCAGCAGCTTGGCTCAGGGTGTACAATCCGGCTACACCTTC. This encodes CASSLAQGVQSGYTF.

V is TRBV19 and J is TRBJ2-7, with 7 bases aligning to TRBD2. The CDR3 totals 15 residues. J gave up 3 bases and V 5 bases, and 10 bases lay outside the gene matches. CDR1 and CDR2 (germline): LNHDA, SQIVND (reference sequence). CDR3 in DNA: TGTGCCAGTAGTTCTCCCCGGCGGGAGTGCTACGAGCAGTACTTC. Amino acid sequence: CASSSPRRECYEQYF.

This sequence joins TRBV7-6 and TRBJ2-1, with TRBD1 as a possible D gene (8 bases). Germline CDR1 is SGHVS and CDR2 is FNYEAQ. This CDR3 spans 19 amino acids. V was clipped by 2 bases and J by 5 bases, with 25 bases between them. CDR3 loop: CASSLSGRGRRGAHNEQFF. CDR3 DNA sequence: TGTGCCAGCAGCTTATCGGGCAGGGGGCGTCGGGGGGCTCACAATGAGCAGTTCTTC.

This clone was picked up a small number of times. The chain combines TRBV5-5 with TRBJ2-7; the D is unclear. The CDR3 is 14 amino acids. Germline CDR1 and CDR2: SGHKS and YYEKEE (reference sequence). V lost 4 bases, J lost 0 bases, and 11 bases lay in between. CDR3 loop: CASSRDPGSYEQYF. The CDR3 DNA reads TGTGCCAGCAGCCGAGATCCGGGCTCCTACGAGCAGTACTTC. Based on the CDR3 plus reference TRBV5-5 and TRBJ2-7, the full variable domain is DAGVTQSPTHLIKTRGQQVTLRCSPISGHKSVSWYQQVLGQGPQFIFQYYEKEERGRGNFPDRFSARQFPNYSSELNVNALLLGDSALYLCASSRDPGSYEQYFGPGTRLTVT.

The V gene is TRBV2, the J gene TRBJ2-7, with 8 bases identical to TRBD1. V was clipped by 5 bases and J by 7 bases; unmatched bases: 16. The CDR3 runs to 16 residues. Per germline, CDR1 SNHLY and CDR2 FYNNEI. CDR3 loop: CASSSFGTGIPGEQYF. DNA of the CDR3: TGTGCCAGCAGTTCTTTCGGGACAGGCATTCCGGGGGAGCAGTACTTC.

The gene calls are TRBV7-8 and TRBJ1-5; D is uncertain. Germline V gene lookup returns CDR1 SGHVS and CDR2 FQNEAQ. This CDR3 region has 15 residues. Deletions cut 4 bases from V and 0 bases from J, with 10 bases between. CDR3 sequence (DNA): TGTGCCAGCAGCTCCACAGAGAATAGCAATCAGCCCCAGCATTTT. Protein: CASSSTENSNQPQHF.

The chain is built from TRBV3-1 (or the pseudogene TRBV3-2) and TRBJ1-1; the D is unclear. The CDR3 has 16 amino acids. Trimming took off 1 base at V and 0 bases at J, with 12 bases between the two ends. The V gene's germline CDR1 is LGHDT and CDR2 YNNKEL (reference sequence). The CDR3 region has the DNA TGTGCCAGCAGCCAAGCGGGGTACGGGGTGAACACTGAAGCTTTCTTT. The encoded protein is CASSQAGYGVNTEAFF.

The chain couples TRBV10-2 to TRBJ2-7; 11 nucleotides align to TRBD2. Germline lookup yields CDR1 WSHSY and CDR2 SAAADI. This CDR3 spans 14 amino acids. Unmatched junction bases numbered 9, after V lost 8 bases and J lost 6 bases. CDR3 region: CASGQLAGVGEQYF. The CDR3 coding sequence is TGCGCCAGCGGTCAACTAGCGGGAGTGGGCGAGCAGTACTTC.

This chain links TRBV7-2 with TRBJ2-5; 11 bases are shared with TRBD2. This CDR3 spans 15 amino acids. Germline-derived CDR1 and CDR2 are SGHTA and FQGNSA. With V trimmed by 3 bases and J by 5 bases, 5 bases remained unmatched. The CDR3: CASSFSGGADETQYF. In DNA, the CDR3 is TGTGCCAGCAGCTTTAGCGGGGGGGCCGATGAGACCCAGTACTTC.

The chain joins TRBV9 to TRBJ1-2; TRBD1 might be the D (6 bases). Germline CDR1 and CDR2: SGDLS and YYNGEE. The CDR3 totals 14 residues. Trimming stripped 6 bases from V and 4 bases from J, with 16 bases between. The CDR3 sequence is CASTPSTGSYGYTF. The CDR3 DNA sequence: TGTGCCAGCACCCCTTCGACAGGTAGCTATGGCTACACCTTC.

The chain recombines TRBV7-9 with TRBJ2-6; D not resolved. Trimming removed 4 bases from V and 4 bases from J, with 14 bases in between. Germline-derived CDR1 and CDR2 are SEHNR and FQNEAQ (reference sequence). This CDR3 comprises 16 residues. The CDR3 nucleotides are TGTGCCAGCAGCTCTGACACCTCTGGAGGGGCCAACGTCCTGACTTTC. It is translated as CASSSDTSGGANVLTF.

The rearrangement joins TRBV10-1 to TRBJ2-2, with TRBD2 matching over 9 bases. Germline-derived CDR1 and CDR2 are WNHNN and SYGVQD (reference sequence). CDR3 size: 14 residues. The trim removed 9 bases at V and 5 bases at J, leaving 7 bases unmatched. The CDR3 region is CASKSGGTTGELFF. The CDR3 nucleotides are TGCGCCAGTAAGAGCGGGGGGACAACCGGGGAGCTGTTTTTT.

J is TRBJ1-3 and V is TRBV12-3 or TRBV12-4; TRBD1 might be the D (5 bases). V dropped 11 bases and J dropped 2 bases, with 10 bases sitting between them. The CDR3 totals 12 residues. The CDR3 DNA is TGTGCCTCCGGGGGAGCTGGAAACACCATATATTTT. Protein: CASGGAGNTIYF.

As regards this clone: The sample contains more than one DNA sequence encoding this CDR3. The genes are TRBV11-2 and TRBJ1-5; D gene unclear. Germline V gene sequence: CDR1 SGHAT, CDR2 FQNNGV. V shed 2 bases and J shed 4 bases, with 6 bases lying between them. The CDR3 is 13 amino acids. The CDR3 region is CASSLSLNQPQHF. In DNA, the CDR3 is TGTGCCAGCAGCTTAAGTCTAAATCAGCCCCAGCATTTT.

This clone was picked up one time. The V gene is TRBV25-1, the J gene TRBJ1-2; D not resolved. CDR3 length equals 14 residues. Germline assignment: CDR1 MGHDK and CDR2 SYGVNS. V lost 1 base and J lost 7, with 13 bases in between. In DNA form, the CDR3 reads TGTGCCAGCAGTGAATCGGGGTTTCTTGGTGGCTACACCTTC. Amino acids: CASSESGFLGGYTF.

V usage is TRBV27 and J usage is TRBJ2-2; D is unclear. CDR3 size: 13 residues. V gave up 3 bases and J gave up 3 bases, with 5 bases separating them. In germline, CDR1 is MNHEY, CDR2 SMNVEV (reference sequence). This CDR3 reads CASSFPDTGELFF. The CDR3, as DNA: TGTGCCAGCAGTTTCCCAGACACCGGGGAGCTGTTTTTT.

The CDR3 sequence is CASITPGLTNTEAFF. In DNA, the CDR3 is TGTGCCAGCATAACGCCGGGACTCACGAACACTGAAGCTTTCTTT. The chain couples TRBV6-5 to TRBJ1-1; possible D gene TRBD1, 5 bases. This CDR3 contains 15 residues. Trimming pared 7 bases from V and 1 base from J, leaving 16 bases between. In germline, CDR1 is MNHEY, CDR2 SVGAGI.

The CDR3 DNA sequence: TGCGCCAGCAGCCCGGACAGGGGCTTCGAGCAGTACTTC. Protein product: CASSPDRGFEQYF. The chain is built from TRBV5-1 and TRBJ2-7, with 9 positions matching TRBD1. Losses at the gene ends were 4 bases for V and 6 bases for J; bases not matched to a gene: 5. The CDR3 is made up of 13 amino acids. Germline lookup yields CDR1 SGHRS and CDR2 YFSETQ.

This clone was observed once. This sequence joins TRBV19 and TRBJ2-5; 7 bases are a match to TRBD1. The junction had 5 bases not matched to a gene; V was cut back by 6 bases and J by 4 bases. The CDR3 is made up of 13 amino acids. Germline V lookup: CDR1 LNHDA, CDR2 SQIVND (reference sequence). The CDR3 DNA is TGTGCCAGTAGCGGGACAGACCTAGAGACCCAGTACTTC. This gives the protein CASSGTDLETQYF.

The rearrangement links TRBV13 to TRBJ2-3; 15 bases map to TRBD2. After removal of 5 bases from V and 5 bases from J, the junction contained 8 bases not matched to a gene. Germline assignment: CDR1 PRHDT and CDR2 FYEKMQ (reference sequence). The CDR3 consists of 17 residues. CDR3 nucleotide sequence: TGTGCCAGCAGCCTAACGGGACTAGCGGGAGGAGTAGATACGCAGTATTTT. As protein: CASSLTGLAGGVDTQYF.

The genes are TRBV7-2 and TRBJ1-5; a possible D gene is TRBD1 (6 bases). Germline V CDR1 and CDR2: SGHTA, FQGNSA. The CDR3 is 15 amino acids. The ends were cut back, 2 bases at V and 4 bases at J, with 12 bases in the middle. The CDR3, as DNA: TGTGCCAGCAGCTTATTTCCAGGGGCTAATCAGCCCCAGCATTTT. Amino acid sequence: CASSLFPGANQPQHF.

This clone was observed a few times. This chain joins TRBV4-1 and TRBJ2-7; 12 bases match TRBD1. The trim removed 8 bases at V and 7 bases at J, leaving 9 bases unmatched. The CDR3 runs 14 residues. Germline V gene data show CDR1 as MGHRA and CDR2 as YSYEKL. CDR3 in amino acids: CASRLGQGAREQYF. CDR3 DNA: TGCGCCAGCCGCCTGGGACAGGGGGCTCGGGAGCAGTACTTC.

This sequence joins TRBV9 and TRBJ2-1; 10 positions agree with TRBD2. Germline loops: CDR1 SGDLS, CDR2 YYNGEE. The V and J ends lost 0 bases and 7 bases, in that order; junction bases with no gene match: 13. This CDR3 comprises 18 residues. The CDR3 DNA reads TGTGCCAGCAGCGTAGGTTCGATCGGAGCGGGAGGGAGGAATGAGCAGTTCTTC. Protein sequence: CASSVGSIGAGGRNEQFF.

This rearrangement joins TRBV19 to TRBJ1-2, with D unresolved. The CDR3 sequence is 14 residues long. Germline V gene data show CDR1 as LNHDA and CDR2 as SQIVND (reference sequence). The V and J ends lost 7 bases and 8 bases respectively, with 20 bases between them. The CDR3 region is CASTSGQLQWGYTF. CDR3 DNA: TGTGCCAGTACCAGCGGTCAACTTCAGTGGGGCTACACCTTC.